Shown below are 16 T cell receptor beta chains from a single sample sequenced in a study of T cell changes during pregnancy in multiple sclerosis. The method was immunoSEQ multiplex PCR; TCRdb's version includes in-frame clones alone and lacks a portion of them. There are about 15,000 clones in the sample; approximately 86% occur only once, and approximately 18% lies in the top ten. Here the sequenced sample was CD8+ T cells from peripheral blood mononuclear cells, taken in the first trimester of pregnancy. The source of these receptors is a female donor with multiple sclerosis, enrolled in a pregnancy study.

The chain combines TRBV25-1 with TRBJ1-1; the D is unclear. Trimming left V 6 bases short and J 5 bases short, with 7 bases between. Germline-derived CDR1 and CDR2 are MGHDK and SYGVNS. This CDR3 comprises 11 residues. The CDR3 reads CASRSGTEAFF. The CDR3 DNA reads TGTGCCAGCAGGAGCGGAACTGAAGCTTTCTTT.

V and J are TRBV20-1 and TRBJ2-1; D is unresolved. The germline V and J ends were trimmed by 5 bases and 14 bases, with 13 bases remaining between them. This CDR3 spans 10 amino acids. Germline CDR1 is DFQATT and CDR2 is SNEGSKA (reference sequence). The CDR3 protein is CSADRVAKFF. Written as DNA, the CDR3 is TGCAGTGCTGACCGGGTCGCCAAGTTCTTC.

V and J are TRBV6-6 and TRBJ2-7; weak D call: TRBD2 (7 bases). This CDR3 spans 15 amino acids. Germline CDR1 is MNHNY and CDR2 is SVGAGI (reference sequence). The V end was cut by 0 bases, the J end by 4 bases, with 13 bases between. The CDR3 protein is CASSYSRGPSYEQYF. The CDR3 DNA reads TGTGCCAGCAGTTACTCGCGGGGGCCCTCGTACGAGCAGTACTTC.

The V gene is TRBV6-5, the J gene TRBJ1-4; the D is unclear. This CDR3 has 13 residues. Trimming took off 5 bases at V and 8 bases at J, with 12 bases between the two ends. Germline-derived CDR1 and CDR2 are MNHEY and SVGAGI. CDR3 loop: CASSRGEGEKLFF. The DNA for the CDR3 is TGTGCCAGCAGTCGGGGAGAAGGAGAAAAACTGTTTTTT.

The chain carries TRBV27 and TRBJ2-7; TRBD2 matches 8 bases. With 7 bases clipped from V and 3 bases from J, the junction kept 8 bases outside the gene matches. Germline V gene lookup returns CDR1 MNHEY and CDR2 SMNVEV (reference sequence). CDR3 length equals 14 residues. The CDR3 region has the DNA TGTGCCAGCATGTCGGGAGGGAACAACTACGAGCAGTACTTC. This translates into CASMSGGNNYEQYF.

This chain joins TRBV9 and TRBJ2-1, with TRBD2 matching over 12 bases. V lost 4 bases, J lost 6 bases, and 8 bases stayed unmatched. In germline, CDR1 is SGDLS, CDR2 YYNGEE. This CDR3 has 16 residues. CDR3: CASSLTTSGGRNEQFF. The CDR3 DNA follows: TGTGCCAGCAGCCTTACAACTAGCGGGGGGCGCAATGAGCAGTTCTTC.

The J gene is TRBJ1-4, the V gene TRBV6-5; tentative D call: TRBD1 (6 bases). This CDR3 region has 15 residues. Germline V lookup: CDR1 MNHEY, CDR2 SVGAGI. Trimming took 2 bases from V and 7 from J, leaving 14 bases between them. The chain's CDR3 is CASSYDGGAREKLFF. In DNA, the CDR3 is TGTGCCAGCAGTTACGATGGGGGCGCGCGTGAAAAACTGTTTTTT.

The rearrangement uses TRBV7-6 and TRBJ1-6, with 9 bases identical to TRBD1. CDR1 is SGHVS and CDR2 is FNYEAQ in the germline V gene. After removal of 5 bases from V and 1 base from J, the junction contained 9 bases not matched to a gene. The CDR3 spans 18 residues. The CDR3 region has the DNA TGTGCCAGCAGCCCATCGACAGGGGGAGGGTCCTATAATTCACCCCTCCACTTT. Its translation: CASSPSTGGGSYNSPLHF.

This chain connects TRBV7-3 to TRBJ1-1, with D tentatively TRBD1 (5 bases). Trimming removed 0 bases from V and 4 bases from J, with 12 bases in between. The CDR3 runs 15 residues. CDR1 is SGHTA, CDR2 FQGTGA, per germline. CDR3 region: CASSLTGKGVTEAFF. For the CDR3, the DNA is TGTGCCAGCAGCTTAACGGGTAAAGGGGTCACTGAAGCTTTCTTT.

The CDR3 sequence is CASSVGDGGYEQYF. In DNA form, the CDR3 reads TGTGCCAGCAGCGTAGGTGACGGGGGCTACGAGCAGTACTTC. This chain connects TRBV9 to TRBJ2-7; D is perhaps TRBD2 (6 bases). CDR3 size: 14 residues. Germline loops: CDR1 SGDLS, CDR2 YYNGEE. V lost 0 bases and J lost 3, with 10 bases in between.

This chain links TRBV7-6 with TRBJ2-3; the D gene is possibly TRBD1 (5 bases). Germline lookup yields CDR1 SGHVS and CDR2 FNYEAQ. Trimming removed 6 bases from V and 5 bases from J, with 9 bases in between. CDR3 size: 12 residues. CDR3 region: CASSWQGDTQYF. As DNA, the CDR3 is TGTGCCAGCAGTTGGCAGGGAGATACGCAGTATTTT.

CDR3 sequence: CASSPGGLPYEQYF. The CDR3 DNA is TGTGCCAGCAGCCCCGGGGGACTACCATACGAGCAGTACTTC. The gene calls are TRBV9 and TRBJ2-7, with TRBD2 matching over 7 bases. The length of the CDR3 is 14 residues. The ends lost 4 bases at V and 4 bases at J; junction bases unmatched: 8. CDR1 and CDR2 from the germline V gene are SGDLS and YYNGEE.

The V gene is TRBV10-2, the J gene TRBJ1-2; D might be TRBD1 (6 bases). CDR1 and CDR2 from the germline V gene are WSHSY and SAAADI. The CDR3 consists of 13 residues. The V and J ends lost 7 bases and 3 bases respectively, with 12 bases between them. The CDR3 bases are TGCGCCAGCATGGGGGGGCGACACTATGGCTACACCTTC. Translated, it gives CASMGGRHYGYTF.

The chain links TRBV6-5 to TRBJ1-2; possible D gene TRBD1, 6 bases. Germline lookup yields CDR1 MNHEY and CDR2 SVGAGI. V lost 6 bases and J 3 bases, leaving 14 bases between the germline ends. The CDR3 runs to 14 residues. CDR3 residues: CASSLQGHYYGYTF. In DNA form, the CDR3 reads TGTGCCAGCAGCTTACAGGGCCATTACTATGGCTACACCTTC.

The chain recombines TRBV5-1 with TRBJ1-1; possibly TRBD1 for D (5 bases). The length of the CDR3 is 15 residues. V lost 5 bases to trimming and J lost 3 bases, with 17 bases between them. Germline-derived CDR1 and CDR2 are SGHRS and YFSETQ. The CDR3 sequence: CASSPFSRVDTEAFF. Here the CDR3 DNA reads TGCGCCAGCAGTCCTTTTTCCAGGGTAGACACTGAAGCTTTCTTT.

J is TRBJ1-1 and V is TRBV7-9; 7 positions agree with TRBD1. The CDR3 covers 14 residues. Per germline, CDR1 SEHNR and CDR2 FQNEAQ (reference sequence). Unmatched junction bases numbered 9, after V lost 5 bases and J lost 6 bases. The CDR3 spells CASSASRGEAEAFF. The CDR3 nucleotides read TGTGCCAGCAGCGCCTCCAGGGGGGAGGCTGAAGCTTTCTTT.